The T cell receptor (beta chain) described here comes from a study of OX40 agonist ivuxolimab in advanced cancers. Overall study context: With ivuxolimab, an agonistic anti-OX40 (CD134) antibody, patients were treated. The study enrolled dose-escalation patients with hepatocellular carcinoma, melanoma, renal cell or head and neck cancer. Patients got intravenous ivuxolimab at 0.01 to 10 mg/kg every 2 weeks.

Blood draws occurred at baseline, cycle 4 day 1, and cycle 7 day 1. Using immunoSEQ multiplex PCR, the repertoire was profiled, and TCRdb retains in-frame clones only, with some absent. The sample lists about 33,000 clones; approximately 89% were seen once. The CDR3 is made up of 10 amino acids. V was clipped by 4 bases and J by 11 bases, with 11 bases between them. Germline V gene lookup returns CDR1 DFQATT and CDR2 SNEGSKA (reference sequence). The chain couples TRBV20-1 to TRBJ2-5; weak D call: TRBD1 (6 bases). The sequence was obtained from an adult with an advanced solid tumor such as melanoma, head and neck, liver or kidney cancer. Sequenced here: CD4+ or CD8+ T cells sorted from blood, sampled in a trial of the OX40 agonist ivuxolimab. CDR3 residues: CSATDRPQYF. The CDR3 nucleotides are TGCAGTGCTACAGACAGGCCACAGTACTTC.